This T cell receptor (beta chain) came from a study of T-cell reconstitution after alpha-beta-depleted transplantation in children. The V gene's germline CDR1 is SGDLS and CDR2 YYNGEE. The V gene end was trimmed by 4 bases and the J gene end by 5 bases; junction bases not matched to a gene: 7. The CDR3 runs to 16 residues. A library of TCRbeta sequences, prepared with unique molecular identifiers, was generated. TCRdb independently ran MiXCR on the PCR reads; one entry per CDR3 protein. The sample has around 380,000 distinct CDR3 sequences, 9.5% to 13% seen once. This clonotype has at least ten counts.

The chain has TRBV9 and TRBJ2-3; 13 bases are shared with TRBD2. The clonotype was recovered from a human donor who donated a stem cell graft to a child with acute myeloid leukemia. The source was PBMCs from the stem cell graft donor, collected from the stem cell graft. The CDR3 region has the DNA TGTGCCAGCAGCCCCGGTCGGACTAGCGGGGGAGATACGCAGTATTTT. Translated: CASSPGRTSGGDTQYF. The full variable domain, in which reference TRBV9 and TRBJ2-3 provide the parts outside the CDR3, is DSGVTQTPKHLITATGQRVTLRCSPRSGDLSVYWYQQSLDQGLQFLIQYYNGEERAKGNILERFSAQQFPDLHSELNLSSLELGDSALYFCASSPGRTSGGDTQYFGPGTRLTVL.